This passage covers 2 T cell receptor beta chains from one sample sequenced in a study of cytomegalovirus exposure and HLA in healthy donors. Vbeta (60) and Jbeta (13) primers were used in the PCR. The protocol was immunoSEQ multiplex PCR, while the TCRdb copy is restricted to in-frame clones and leaves out a portion. This sample has approximately 100,000 clones; around 80% occur once, and the top ten carry about 1.1%. Source material: PBMCs. The receptors derive from a woman younger than 30 in good health and CMV-seronegative.

The rearrangement links TRBV5-1 to TRBJ2-1, with 9 bases lining up with TRBD2. The CDR3 is 14 amino acids. Losses at the gene ends were 4 bases for V and 7 bases for J; bases not matched to a gene: 6. Germline V CDR1 and CDR2: SGHRS, YFSETQ. The DNA of the CDR3 is TGCGCCAGCAGCCCGGGACTAGCTGGGAATGAGCAGTTCTTC. It is translated as CASSPGLAGNEQFF.

This clone appeared once. The CDR3 protein is CASSLVGTGNTEAFF. The DNA for the CDR3 is TGCGCCAGCAGCTTGGTAGGGACAGGGAACACTGAAGCTTTCTTT. The V gene is TRBV5-1, the J gene TRBJ1-1; 8 bases match TRBD1. Germline assignment: CDR1 SGHRS and CDR2 YFSETQ. V was pared by 0 bases and J by 1 base, with 2 bases of the junction left unmatched. This CDR3 is 15 amino acids long. Supplemented by reference TRBV5-1 and TRBJ1-1, the full variable domain reads KAGVTQTPRYLIKTRGQQVTLSCSPISGHRSVSWYQQTPGQGLQFLFEYFSETQRNKGNFPGRFSGRQFSNSRSEMNVSTLELGDSALYLCASSLVGTGNTEAFFGQGTRLTVV.